This TCR beta chain is drawn from a study of CD8+CD57+ T cells in acquired aplastic anemia. For the study at large: On average, sorted CD4+ and CD8+ cells gave roughly 3 ug of DNA.

All sequencing subjects had displayed CD8+CD57+ cell expansion on flow cytometry. To note about this clonotype: One end of the junction varies from germline; a read error may be responsible.

Genomic DNA templated the TCR beta VDJ and CDR3 profiling. TCRdb redid the calling of the reads with MiXCR, one entry per CDR3 protein. The sample gives 200,000 to 300,000 distinct CDR3 sequences, approximately 79% of which show up once; roughly two fifths is in the top ten. The origin of this receptor is a human donor with aplastic anemia. The sample consisted of sorted CD4+, CD8+, or CD8+CD57+ T cells (not recorded which) from PBMCs.

CDR3 DNA sequence: TGTGCCAGTAGTATAGCTAGCGGAGGCAACAAGGAGCAGTTCTTC. As protein: CASSIASGGNKEQFF. The V and J genes are TRBV19 and TRBJ1-5; TRBD2 matches 7 bases. The J call may be incorrect, as the DNA end agrees better with TRBJ2-1. Germline CDR1 reads LNHDA; CDR2 reads SQIVND (reference sequence). The CDR3 is 15 amino acids.